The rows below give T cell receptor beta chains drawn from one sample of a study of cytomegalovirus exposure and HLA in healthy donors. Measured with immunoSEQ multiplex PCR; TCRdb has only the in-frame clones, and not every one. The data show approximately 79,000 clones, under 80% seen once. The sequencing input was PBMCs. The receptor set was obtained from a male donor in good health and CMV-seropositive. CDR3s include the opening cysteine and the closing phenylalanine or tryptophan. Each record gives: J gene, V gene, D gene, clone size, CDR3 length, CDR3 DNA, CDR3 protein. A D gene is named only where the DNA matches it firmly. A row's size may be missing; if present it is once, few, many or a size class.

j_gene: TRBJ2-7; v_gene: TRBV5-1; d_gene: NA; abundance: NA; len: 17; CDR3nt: TGCGCCAGCAGCTTGGTTCGGGGTCCTTTGAGCTCCTACGAGCAGTACTTC; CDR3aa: CASSLVRGPLSSYEQYF
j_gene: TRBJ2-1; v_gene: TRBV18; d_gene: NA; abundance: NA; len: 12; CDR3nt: TGTGCCAGCTCACCAGGTTGGCTAGGGGAGTTCTTC; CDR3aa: CASSPGWLGEFF
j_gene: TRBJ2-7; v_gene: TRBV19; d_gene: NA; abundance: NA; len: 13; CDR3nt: TGTGCCAGTAGTCCATCGACAGATATCGAGCAGTACTTC; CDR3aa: CASSPSTDIEQYF
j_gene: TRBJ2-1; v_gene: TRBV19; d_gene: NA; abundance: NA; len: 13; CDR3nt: TGTGCCAGTAGTATTGGGTCAAGCGGTGAGCAGTTCTTC; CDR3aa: CASSIGSSGEQFF
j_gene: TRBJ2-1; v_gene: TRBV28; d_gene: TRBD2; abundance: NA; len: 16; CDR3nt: TGTGCCAGCACCCCGGGGGGTTCAGGCTCCTACAATGAGCAGTTCTTC; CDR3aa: CASTPGGSGSYNEQFF
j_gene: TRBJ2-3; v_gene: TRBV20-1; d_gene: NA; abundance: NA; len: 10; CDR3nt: TGCAGTGCTAGCATAGATACGCAGTATTTT; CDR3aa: CSASIDTQYF
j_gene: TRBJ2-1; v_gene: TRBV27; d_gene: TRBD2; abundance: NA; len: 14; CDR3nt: TGTGCCAGCAGGGGGACTAGTTCTAACAATGAGCAGTTCTTC; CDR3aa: CASRGTSSNNEQFF
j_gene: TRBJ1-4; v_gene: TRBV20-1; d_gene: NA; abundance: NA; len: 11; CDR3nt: TGCAGTGCTCTAGATCGGGAAAAACTGTTTTTT; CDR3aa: CSALDREKLFF
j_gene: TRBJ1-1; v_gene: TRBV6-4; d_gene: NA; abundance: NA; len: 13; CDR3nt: TGTGCCAGCAGTCCCACAGGGACCACTGAAGCTTTCTTT; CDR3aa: CASSPTGTTEAFF
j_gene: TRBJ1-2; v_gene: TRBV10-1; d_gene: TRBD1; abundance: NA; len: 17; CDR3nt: TGCGCCAGCAGTGAAGGGGCCCGGGACAGCCCAAACTATGGCTACACCTTC; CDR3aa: CASSEGARDSPNYGYTF
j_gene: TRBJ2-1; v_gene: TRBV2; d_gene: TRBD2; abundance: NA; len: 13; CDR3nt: TGTGCCAGCAGTGCAAGCGGGAGGGTCGTTGCTGTCTTC; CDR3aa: CASSASGRVVAVF
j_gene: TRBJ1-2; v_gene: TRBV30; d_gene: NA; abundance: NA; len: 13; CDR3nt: TGTGCCTGGAGTGGATCAGTTAACTATGGCTACACCTTC; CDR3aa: CAWSGSVNYGYTF
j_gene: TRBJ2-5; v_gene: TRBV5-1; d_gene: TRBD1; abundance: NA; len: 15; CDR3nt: TGCGCCAGCAGCTTTCGGGACAGCCCGAAAGAGACCCAGTACTTC; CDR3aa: CASSFRDSPKETQYF
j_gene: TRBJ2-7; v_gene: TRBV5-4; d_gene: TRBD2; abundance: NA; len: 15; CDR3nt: TGTGCCAGCAGCTCGTCTAGCGGGAGCTCCTACGAGCAGTACTTC; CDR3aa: CASSSSSGSSYEQYF
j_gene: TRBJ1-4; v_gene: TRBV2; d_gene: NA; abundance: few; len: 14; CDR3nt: TGTGCCAGCAGTGAAGGCGTCACCACTGGAGAACTGTTTTTT; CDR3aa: CASSEGVTTGELFF
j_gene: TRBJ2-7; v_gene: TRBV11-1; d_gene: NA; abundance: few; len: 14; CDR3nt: TGTGCCAGCACCCCGGGACTGAGCTCCTACGAGCAGTACTTC; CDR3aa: CASTPGLSSYEQYF
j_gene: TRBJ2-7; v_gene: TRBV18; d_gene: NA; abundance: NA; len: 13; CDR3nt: TGTGCCAGCTCACCGGACAGCCGATACGAGCAGTACTTC; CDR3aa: CASSPDSRYEQYF
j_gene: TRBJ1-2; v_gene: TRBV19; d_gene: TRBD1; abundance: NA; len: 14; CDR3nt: TGTGCCAGTAGTCCCTGGGACAGGGGAAATGGCTACACCTTC; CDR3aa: CASSPWDRGNGYTF
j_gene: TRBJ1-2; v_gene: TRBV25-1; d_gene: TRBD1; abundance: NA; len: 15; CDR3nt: TGTGCCAGCAGTCCCCGCAAAGGGACAGCCTATGGCTACACCTTC; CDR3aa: CASSPRKGTAYGYTF
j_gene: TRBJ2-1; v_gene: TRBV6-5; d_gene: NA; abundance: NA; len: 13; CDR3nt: TGTGCCAGCTCAGGGTACCAAGACTTCTCCAAGTTCTTC; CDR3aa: CASSGYQDFSKFF
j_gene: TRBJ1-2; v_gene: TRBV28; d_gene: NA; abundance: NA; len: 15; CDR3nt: TGTGCCAGCAGGGACGGGGCTACAGGGAGTTATGGCTACACCTTC; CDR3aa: CASRDGATGSYGYTF
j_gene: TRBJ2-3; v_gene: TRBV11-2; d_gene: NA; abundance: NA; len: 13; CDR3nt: TGTGCCAGCAGCTGGACTGGGGCAGATACGCAGTATTTT; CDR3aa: CASSWTGADTQYF
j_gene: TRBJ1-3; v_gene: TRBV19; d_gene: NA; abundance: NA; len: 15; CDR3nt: TGTGCCAGTAGGTCGTTACAGGACTCTGGAAACACCATATATTTT; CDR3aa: CASRSLQDSGNTIYF
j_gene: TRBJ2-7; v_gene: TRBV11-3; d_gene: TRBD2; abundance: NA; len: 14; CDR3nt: TGTGCCAGCAGCCCTAGCGGGATTAACTACGAGCAGTACTTC; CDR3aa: CASSPSGINYEQYF
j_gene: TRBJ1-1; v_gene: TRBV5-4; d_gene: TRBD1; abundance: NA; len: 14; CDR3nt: TGTGCCAGCAGCTTGCCTGGACAGGGCGGTGAAGCTTTCTTT; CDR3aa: CASSLPGQGGEAFF
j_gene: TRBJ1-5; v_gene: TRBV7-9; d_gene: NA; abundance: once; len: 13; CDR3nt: TGTGCCAGCAGCCCAACTGGGGGCCAGCCCCAGCATTTT; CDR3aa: CASSPTGGQPQHF
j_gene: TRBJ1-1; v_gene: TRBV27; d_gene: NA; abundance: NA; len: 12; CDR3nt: TGTGCCAGCAGTTTTAGGGGGACTGAAGCTTTCTTT; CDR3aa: CASSFRGTEAFF
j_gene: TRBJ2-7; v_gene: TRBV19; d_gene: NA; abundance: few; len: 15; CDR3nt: TGTGCCAGTAGTCTTAACAGGGTTAGGCCTCTTGAGCAGTACTTC; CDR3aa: CASSLNRVRPLEQYF
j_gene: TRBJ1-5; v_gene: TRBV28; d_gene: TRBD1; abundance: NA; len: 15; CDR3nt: TGTGCCAGCAGTCCCGGGACAGGACGGGATCAGCCCCAGCATTTT; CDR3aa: CASSPGTGRDQPQHF
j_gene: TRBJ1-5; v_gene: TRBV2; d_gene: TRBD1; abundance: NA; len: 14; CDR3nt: TGTGCCAGCAGGGAGGACAGGGGCAATCAGCCCCAGCATTTT; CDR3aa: CASREDRGNQPQHF
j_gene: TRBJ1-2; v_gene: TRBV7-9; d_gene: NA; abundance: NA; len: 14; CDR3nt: TGTGCCAGCAGCGAAGGGGATTTGGGCTATGGCTACACCTTC; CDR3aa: CASSEGDLGYGYTF
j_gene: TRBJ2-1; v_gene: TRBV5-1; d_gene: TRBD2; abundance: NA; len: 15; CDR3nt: TGCGCCAGCAGCCTGGGACTAGCGACCTACAATGAGCAGTTCTTC; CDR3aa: CASSLGLATYNEQFF
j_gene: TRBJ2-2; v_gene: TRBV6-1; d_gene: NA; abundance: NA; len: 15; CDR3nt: TGTGCCAGCAAAGACACGGGGTCTAGCACCGGGGAGCTGTTTTTT; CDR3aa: CASKDTGSSTGELFF
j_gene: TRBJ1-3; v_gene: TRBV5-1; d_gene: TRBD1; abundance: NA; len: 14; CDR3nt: TGCGCCAGCAGTTACGACAGGGAGGGAAACACCATATATTTT; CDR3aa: CASSYDREGNTIYF
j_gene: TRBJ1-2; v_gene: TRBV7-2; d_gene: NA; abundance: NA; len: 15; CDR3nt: TGTGCCAGCAGCTTGCCCACCGGGACAACCTATGGCTACACCTTC; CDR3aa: CASSLPTGTTYGYTF
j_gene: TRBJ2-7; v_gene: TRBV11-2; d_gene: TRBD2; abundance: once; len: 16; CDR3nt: TGTGCCAGCAGCTTGGACGGACTAGCGCCTTCCTACGAGCAGTACTTC; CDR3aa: CASSLDGLAPSYEQYF
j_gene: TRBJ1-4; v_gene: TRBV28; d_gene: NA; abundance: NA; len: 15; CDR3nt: TGTGCCAGCAGTTCCCGGACAGAAACTAATGAAAAACTGTTTTTT; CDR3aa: CASSSRTETNEKLFF
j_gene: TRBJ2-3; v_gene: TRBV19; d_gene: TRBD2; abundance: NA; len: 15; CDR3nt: TGTGCCAGTAGTGTAATAGCGGGGGGCACAGATACGCAGTATTTT; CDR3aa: CASSVIAGGTDTQYF
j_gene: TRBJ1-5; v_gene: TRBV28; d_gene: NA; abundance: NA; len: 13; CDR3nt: TGTGCCAGCAGTTTACCAAGCAATCAGCCCCAGCATTTT; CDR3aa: CASSLPSNQPQHF
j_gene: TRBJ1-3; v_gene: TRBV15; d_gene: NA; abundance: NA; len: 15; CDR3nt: TGTGCCACCAGCAGAGCGGCAGGGGACATGAATACCATATATTTT; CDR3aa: CATSRAAGDMNTIYF
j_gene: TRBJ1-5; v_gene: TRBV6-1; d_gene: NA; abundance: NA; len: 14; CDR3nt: TGTGCCAGCAGTGACCTTTATAGCAATCAGCCCCAGCATTTT; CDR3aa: CASSDLYSNQPQHF
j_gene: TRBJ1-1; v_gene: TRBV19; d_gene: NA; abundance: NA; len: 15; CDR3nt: TGTGCCAGTAGTCCTTGGACAGAGATGAACTCTGAAGCTTTCTTT; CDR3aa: CASSPWTEMNSEAFF